The rows below give T cell receptor beta chains drawn from one sample of a study of siplizumab effects on memory and regulatory T cells. This table comes from immunoSEQ multiplex PCR, and its TCRdb copy is limited to in-frame clones, with some not included. Of about 100,000 clones in the sample, 93% were seen once. The sample taken for sequencing was Tregs sorted from blood. The receptors originated from a human donor in good health. Both conserved end residues are part of each CDR3. D genes are given only for firm matches. Some rows mark clone size as missing; the rest say once, few, many or name a class of expanded clone.

j_gene	d_gene	v_gene	abundance	CDR3nt	CDR3aa
TRBJ1-5	.	TRBV6-1	.	TGTGCCAGCAGGGATGGGACTACCTATCAGCCCCAGCATTTT	CASRDGTTYQPQHF
TRBJ1-4	.	TRBV6-5	.	TGTGCCACATCTACGGGTGCTAATGAAAAACTGTTTTTT	CATSTGANEKLFF
TRBJ1-1	.	TRBV5-6	.	TGTGCCAGCAGAGGGGGGTTTGGGACAACGAACACTGAAGCTTTCTTT	CASRGGFGTTNTEAFF
TRBJ1-2	.	TRBV7-9	.	TGTGCCAGCACCCCGGGAGGGGTGAAGGGAGAGGGCTACACCTTC	CASTPGGVKGEGYTF
TRBJ1-6	.	TRBV18	few	TGTGCCAGCTCACCAGGCAGGAATTCACCCCTCCACTTT	CASSPGRNSPLHF
TRBJ2-7	.	TRBV7-2	.	TGTGCCAGCAGCTTACTCAGGGAACGAAGCGAGCAGTACTTC	CASSLLRERSEQYF
TRBJ2-2	TRBD1	TRBV19	.	TGTGCCAGTACCCGGGACAGGGTGAAGCTGTTTTTT	CASTRDRVKLFF
TRBJ2-7	TRBD2	TRBV11-2	.	TGTGCCAGCAGCCGAGCGGGACTAGCGAGAACCTACGAGCAGTACTTC	CASSRAGLARTYEQYF
TRBJ1-5	.	TRBV19	.	TGTGCCAGTAGTCTAACGACAGGACTGTATAGCAATCAGCCCCAGCATTTT	CASSLTTGLYSNQPQHF
TRBJ1-2	TRBD1	TRBV29-1	.	TGCAGCGTTGACCCGCTTGGGACAGCTAACGTCTATGGCTACACCTTC	CSVDPLGTANVYGYTF
TRBJ2-1	.	TRBV9	.	TGTGCCAGCAGCGTAGCTACGTGGGGGACTCACAATGAGCAGTTCTTC	CASSVATWGTHNEQFF
TRBJ2-2	.	TRBV18	.	TGTGCCAGCTCACCATCCGGGGGTAACACCGGGGAGCTGTTTTTT	CASSPSGGNTGELFF
TRBJ1-1	.	TRBV29-1	.	TGCAGCGTTGGGGGCCAGTGGAACACTGAAGCTTTCTTT	CSVGGQWNTEAFF
TRBJ1-5	.	TRBV5-4	few	TGTGCCAGCAGCCCAAGGTACGGGGGCGGGGGGCCCCAGCATTTT	CASSPRYGGGGPQHF
TRBJ1-4	.	TRBV4-1	.	TGCGCCAGCAGCTTCCAACCTATCAGGGACTCCTGGGAAAAACTGTTTTTT	CASSFQPIRDSWEKLFF
TRBJ1-1	.	TRBV6-5	.	TGTGCCAGCAGTTACGGGGGGATTGGCACTGAAGCTTTCTTT	CASSYGGIGTEAFF
TRBJ1-1	.	TRBV25-1	.	TGTGCCAGCGGAAGTCGGGTAGTGGCTTTCTTT	CASGSRVVAFF
TRBJ2-4	.	TRBV6-6	.	TGTGCCAGCAGTTACTCGATCCAGGGTTCCAAAAACATTCAGTACTTC	CASSYSIQGSKNIQYF
TRBJ1-1	.	TRBV7-2	.	TGTGCCAGCAGCTCCACAGGGTTCATCACTGAAGCTTTCTTT	CASSSTGFITEAFF
TRBJ2-1	TRBD2	TRBV29-1	.	TGCAGCGTTGTGGGACTAGCACCTGAAACGTACAATGAGCAGTTCTTC	CSVVGLAPETYNEQFF
TRBJ2-1	.	TRBV19	once	TGTGCCAGTAGTATCCGGGCCTCTGAGCAGTTCTTC	CASSIRASEQFF
TRBJ2-1	TRBD1	TRBV27	.	TGTGCCAGCAGTTTTATCGCCGGGACAGGGGGCTATGAGCAGTTCTTC	CASSFIAGTGGYEQFF
TRBJ2-5	.	TRBV20-1	.	TGCAGTGCTAGTGGTGAGACCCAGTACTTC	CSASGETQYF
TRBJ2-7	.	TRBV11-2	.	TGTGCCAGCAGCTTAGATACTGTGGGCTACGAGCAGTACTTC	CASSLDTVGYEQYF
TRBJ2-3	.	TRBV7-9	.	TGTGCCAGCAGCTTAGGTCCAGATACGCAGTATTTT	CASSLGPDTQYF
TRBJ2-1	.	TRBV5-4	.	TGTGCCAGCAGTTTGGTAGGTCTTGGGGATAATGAGCAGTTCTTC	CASSLVGLGDNEQFF
TRBJ2-7	.	TRBV10-3	.	TGTGCCATCAGTGGTAGGGAAGGGTACGAGCAGTACTTC	CAISGREGYEQYF
TRBJ1-4	.	TRBV6-5	.	TGTGCCAGCAGTTCGGCTGGAAATGAAAAACTGTTTTTT	CASSSAGNEKLFF
TRBJ1-2	.	TRBV19	.	TGTGCCAGTAGGAGAAACCGACAAGGCCTTACCTATGGCTACACCTTC	CASRRNRQGLTYGYTF